The clone carrying this T cell receptor beta chain was picked up many times. Trimming removed 1 base at V and 8 bases at J, with 3 bases between. CDR3 length equals 11 residues. This entry is derived from a study of T cells after yellow fever vaccination. TCRdb reanalysed the 5' RACE reads using MiXCR and keeps one entry per CDR3 protein. The sample yields about 630,000 distinct CDR3 sequences, roughly 12% seen once. This receptor was obtained from a man aged 30 to 39 who received the YFV17D yellow fever vaccine. The rearrangement links TRBV12-3 or TRBV12-4 to TRBJ2-1; no clear D gene. Sequenced material: PBMCs, taken on the day of the yellow fever booster vaccination. The CDR3 coding sequence is TGTGCCAGCAGTTTAGTCCATGAGCAGTTCTTC. Encoded protein: CASSLVHEQFF.